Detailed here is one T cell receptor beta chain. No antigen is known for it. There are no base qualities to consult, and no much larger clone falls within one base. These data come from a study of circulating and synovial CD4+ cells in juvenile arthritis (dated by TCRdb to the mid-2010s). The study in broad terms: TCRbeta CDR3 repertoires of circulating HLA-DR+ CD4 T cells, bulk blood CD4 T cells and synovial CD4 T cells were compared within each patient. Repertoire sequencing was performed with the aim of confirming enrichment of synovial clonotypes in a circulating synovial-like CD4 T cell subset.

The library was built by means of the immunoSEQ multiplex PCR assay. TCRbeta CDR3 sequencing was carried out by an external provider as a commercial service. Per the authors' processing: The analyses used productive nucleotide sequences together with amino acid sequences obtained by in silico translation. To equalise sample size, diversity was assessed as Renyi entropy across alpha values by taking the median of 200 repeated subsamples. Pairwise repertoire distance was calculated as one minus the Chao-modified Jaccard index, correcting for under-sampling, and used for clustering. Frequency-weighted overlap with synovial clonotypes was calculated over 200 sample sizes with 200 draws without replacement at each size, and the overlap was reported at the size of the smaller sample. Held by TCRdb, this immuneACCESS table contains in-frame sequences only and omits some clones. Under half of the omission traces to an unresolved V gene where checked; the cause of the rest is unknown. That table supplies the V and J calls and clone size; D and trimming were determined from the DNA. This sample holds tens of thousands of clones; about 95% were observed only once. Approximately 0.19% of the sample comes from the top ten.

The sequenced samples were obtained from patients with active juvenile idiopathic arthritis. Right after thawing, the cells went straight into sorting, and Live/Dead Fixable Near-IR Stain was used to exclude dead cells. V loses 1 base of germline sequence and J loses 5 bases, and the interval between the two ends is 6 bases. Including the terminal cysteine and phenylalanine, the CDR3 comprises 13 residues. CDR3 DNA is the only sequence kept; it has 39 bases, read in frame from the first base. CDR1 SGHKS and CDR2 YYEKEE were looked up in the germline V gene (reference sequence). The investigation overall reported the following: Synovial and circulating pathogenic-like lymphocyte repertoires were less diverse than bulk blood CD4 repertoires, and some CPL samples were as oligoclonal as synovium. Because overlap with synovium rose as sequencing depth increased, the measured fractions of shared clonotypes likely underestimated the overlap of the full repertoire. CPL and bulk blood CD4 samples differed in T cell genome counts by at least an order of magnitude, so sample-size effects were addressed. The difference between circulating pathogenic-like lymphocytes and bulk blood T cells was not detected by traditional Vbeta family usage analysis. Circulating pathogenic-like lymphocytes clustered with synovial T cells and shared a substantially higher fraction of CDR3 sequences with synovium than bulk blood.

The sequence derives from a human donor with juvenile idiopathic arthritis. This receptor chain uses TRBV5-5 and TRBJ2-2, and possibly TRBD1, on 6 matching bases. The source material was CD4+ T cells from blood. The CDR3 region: CASSLTGTGELFF. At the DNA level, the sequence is TGTGCCAGCAGCTTGACAGGGACCGGGGAGCTGTTTTTT.